This T cell receptor beta chain was sequenced in a study of PD-L1 blockade in urothelial cancer. Study-wide background: A median of about 140,000 T cells was found in the blood samples. Study outcomes and limitations: Tumor-associated blood clones were expanded more by durable-benefit patients at 3 weeks.

The assay was immunoSEQ multiplex PCR, and TCRdb's table has in-frame clones only and misses some. The sample shows 50,000 to 75,000 clones, approximately 75% of them seen only once. The time point was: pretreatment peripheral blood. Per germline, CDR1 SGDLS and CDR2 YYNGEE. This CDR3 contains 18 residues. The trim removed 3 bases at V and 4 bases at J, leaving 13 bases unmatched. Worth noting for this clone: Its specificity is not known.

The TCR was taken from a man in his sixties or seventies with urothelial cancer. The V call is TRBV9, the J call TRBJ2-5; 12 bases are a match to TRBD2. Sequenced here: PBMCs, sampled around atezolizumab (anti-PD-L1) treatment. CDR3 nucleotide sequence: TGTGCCAGCAGCGCCCAAACGACGACTAGCGGGAGAGCAGAGACCCAGTACTTC. It codes for CASSAQTTTSGRAETQYF. The variable domain in full, completed from reference TRBV9 and TRBJ2-5, reads DSGVTQTPKHLITATGQRVTLRCSPRSGDLSVYWYQQSLDQGLQFLIQYYNGEERAKGNILERFSAQQFPDLHSELNLSSLELGDSALYFCASSAQTTTSGRAETQYFGPGTRLLVL.